Listed here are 20 T cell receptor beta chains from one sample, sequenced in a study of PD-L1 blockade in urothelial cancer. Some clones are missing from TCRdb's copy, which holds only in-frame ones; the method was immunoSEQ multiplex PCR. The sample shows roughly 50,000 clones, roughly four fifths of them seen only once. Time point reported: pretreatment peripheral blood. Sample: PBMCs, taken around atezolizumab (anti-PD-L1) treatment. The receptors come from a man aged 65 to 79 with urothelial cancer.

This clone was counted between two and nine times. The V call is TRBV5-1, the J call TRBJ1-1, with D tentatively TRBD1 (5 bases). V lost 0 bases, J lost 6 bases, and 15 bases lay in between. CDR1 and CDR2 (germline): SGHRS, YFSETQ. The CDR3 is 15 amino acids. The CDR3 region has the DNA TGCGCCAGCAGCTTGGGATTGTCAGACAGTTCTGAAGCTTTCTTT. Protein product: CASSLGLSDSSEAFF.

This clone was seen many times. V and J are TRBV19 and TRBJ1-1; possible D gene TRBD1, 5 bases. Looked up from germline, CDR1 is LNHDA and CDR2 is SQIVND (reference sequence). This CDR3 is built from 14 residues. The germline V and J ends were trimmed by 7 bases and 0 bases, with 12 bases remaining between them. The CDR3 nucleotides are TGTGCCAGTAAACAGGACCCTTTGAACACTGAAGCTTTCTTT. It is translated as CASKQDPLNTEAFF.

The J gene is TRBJ2-7, the V gene TRBV6-5; 10 nucleotides agree with TRBD1. CDR3 length: 14 amino acids. CDR1 and CDR2 (germline): MNHEY, SVGAGI. The V segment lost 7 bases and the J segment 1 base; nucleotides outside the gene matches: 4. The CDR3 sequence: CASNDRGLSYEQYF. As DNA, the CDR3 is TGTGCCAGCAACGACAGGGGGCTTTCCTACGAGCAGTACTTC.

This chain links TRBV9 with TRBJ2-1, with 9 nucleotides matching TRBD2. The germline gives CDR1 SGDLS, CDR2 YYNGEE. Losses at the gene ends were 0 bases for V and 5 bases for J; bases not matched to a gene: 6. The CDR3 consists of 16 residues. Written as DNA, the CDR3 is TGTGCCAGCAGCGTAGCGGTGGCTAGCGGGGACAATGAGCAGTTCTTC. Translated: CASSVAVASGDNEQFF. The whole variable domain, remainder taken from reference TRBV9 and TRBJ2-1, is DSGVTQTPKHLITATGQRVTLRCSPRSGDLSVYWYQQSLDQGLQFLIQYYNGEERAKGNILERFSAQQFPDLHSELNLSSLELGDSALYFCASSVAVASGDNEQFFGPGTRLTVL.

This clone showed up just once. This chain uses TRBV29-1 with TRBJ2-1; TRBD2 matches 9 bases. Unmatched junction bases numbered 4, after V lost 1 base and J lost 6 bases. The CDR3 totals 14 residues. The germline CDR1 and CDR2 sequences are SQVTM and ANQGSEA. The DNA of the CDR3 is TGCAGCGTTGAAGGTGGCGGGAGGGTCAATGAGCAGTTCTTC. As protein: CSVEGGGRVNEQFF.

CDR3 in amino acids: CASSPLHRVGGPNEQFF. The CDR3 nucleotides read TGTGCCAGCAGCCCTCTTCACAGGGTAGGGGGACCCAATGAGCAGTTCTTC. The chain uses TRBV11-2 and TRBJ2-1; perhaps TRBD1 as D (6 bases). CDR1 SGHAT and CDR2 FQNNGV come from the germline V gene. The CDR3 spans 17 residues. V was clipped by 5 bases and J by 6 bases, with 23 bases between them.

The chain uses TRBV5-1 and TRBJ2-2, with a possible D match to TRBD2 (5 bases). Germline V lookup: CDR1 SGHRS, CDR2 YFSETQ. The CDR3 totals 15 residues. V lost 4 bases and J 1 base, leaving 11 bases between the germline ends. This chain's CDR3 is CASSRAEGNTGELFF. DNA of the CDR3: TGCGCCAGCAGCCGAGCCGAGGGGAACACCGGGGAGCTGTTTTTT. The variable domain in full, completed from reference TRBV5-1 and TRBJ2-2, reads KAGVTQTPRYLIKTRGQQVTLSCSPISGHRSVSWYQQTPGQGLQFLFEYFSETQRNKGNFPGRFSGRQFSNSRSEMNVSTLELGDSALYLCASSRAEGNTGELFFGEGSRLTVL.

In its sample, this clone was seen once. The rearrangement links TRBV5-1 to TRBJ1-1, with TRBD1 matching over 8 bases. Germline CDR1 is SGHRS and CDR2 is YFSETQ. V lost 4 bases and J lost 0; bases outside the gene matches: 14. CDR3 length: 18 residues. The CDR3, as DNA: TGCGCCAGCAGCCCCGGGGACAGGATAAGTTGGGTGAACACTGAAGCTTTCTTT. As protein: CASSPGDRISWVNTEAFF.

The chain links TRBV7-2 to TRBJ2-3, with 7 nucleotides matching TRBD2. The CDR3 loop spans 15 amino acids. The ends lost 6 bases at V and 3 bases at J; junction bases unmatched: 9. CDR1 and CDR2 from the germline V gene are SGHTA and FQGNSA. The CDR3 is CASSSSHSGTDTQYF. The CDR3 region has the DNA TGTGCCAGCAGTTCATCCCATAGCGGGACAGATACGCAGTATTTT.

This clone has just a few counts. DNA for the CDR3: TGCGCCAGCAGCCCGGGGTACAACTACGAGCAGTACTTC. Translation gives CASSPGYNYEQYF. The chain couples TRBV5-1 to TRBJ2-7; maybe TRBD2 (5 bases). CDR1 and CDR2 (germline): SGHRS, YFSETQ. There are 13 residues in the CDR3. V lost 4 bases, J lost 3 bases, and 11 bases lay in between. Using reference TRBV5-1 and TRBJ2-7 for the parts outside the CDR3, the full variable domain is KAGVTQTPRYLIKTRGQQVTLSCSPISGHRSVSWYQQTPGQGLQFLFEYFSETQRNKGNFPGRFSGRQFSNSRSEMNVSTLELGDSALYLCASSPGYNYEQYFGPGTRLTVT.

This clone was found a few times. V usage is TRBV11-3 and J usage is TRBJ1-1, with D possibly being TRBD1 (6 bases). The CDR3 is made up of 14 amino acids. Trimming cost V 1 base and J 8 bases, with 14 bases left between them. CDR1 and CDR2 from the germline V gene are SGHNT and YENEEA. CDR3 residues: CASSLGGPGQEAFF. The CDR3 nucleotides read TGTGCCAGCAGCTTAGGAGGCCCGGGACAAGAAGCTTTCTTT.

This chain uses TRBV20-1 with TRBJ1-4; D uncertain. The CDR3 consists of 11 residues. Germline V CDR1 and CDR2: DFQATT, SNEGSKA (reference sequence). Trimming removed 2 bases at V and 12 bases at J, with 10 bases between. The CDR3 here is CSARPATELFF. CDR3 bases: TGCAGTGCTAGACCGGCCACAGAACTGTTTTTT.

The chain recombines TRBV7-9 with TRBJ1-2; 8 nucleotides line up with TRBD1. The V segment lost 5 bases and the J segment 8 bases; nucleotides outside the gene matches: 7. The CDR3 runs 13 residues. Germline-derived CDR1 and CDR2 are SEHNR and FQNEAQ (reference sequence). CDR3 DNA sequence: TGTGCCAGCAGCAACGACAGGGGTTGGGGCTACACCTTC. This gives the protein CASSNDRGWGYTF.

The chain uses TRBV5-5 and TRBJ2-3; D unclear. There are 16 residues in the CDR3. The V gene lost 0 bases and the J gene lost 0 bases, with 11 bases spanning the gap. From germline, CDR1 is SGHKS and CDR2 YYEKEE (reference sequence). Here the CDR3 DNA reads TGTGCCAGCAGCTTGGATTTCCTAACTAGCACAGATACGCAGTATTTT. It translates to CASSLDFLTSTDTQYF.

Regarding this clone: The junction departs from germline at one end; a sequencing error may be responsible. CDR3 sequence: CASSPQLGLADNNEQFF. CDR3 nucleotides: TGTGCCAGCTCCCCACAGTTAGGACTAGCGGACAACAATGAGCAGTTCTTC. The V call is TRBV18, the J call TRBJ2-1; 10 bases line up with TRBD2. This CDR3 region has 17 residues. Germline V gives CDR1 KGHSH, CDR2 LQKENI.

The rearrangement links TRBV12-5 to TRBJ1-5; no clear D gene. The V and J ends lost 1 base and 4 bases respectively, with 8 bases between them. The germline gives CDR1 LGHNT, CDR2 FRNRAP. The CDR3 runs 14 residues. The CDR3 reads CASGLAAGNQPQHF. The CDR3 DNA is TGTGCTAGTGGTTTGGCGGCAGGTAATCAGCCCCAGCATTTT.

The V call is TRBV28, the J call TRBJ1-4; 9 bases fit TRBD1. CDR1 is MDHEN and CDR2 is SYDVKM in the germline V gene. The length of the CDR3 is 14 residues. J lost 7 bases, V lost 6 bases, and 6 bases had no gene match. The CDR3, as DNA: TGTGCCAGCAGCACGACAGGGGGAAGTGAAAAACTGTTTTTT. It translates to CASSTTGGSEKLFF.

The chain combines TRBV5-1 with TRBJ2-5; D gene ambiguous. Germline V gene lookup returns CDR1 SGHRS and CDR2 YFSETQ. The CDR3 extends over 19 amino acids. V was trimmed by 3 bases and J by 2 bases, leaving 26 bases between them. The DNA of the CDR3 is TGCGCCAGCAGCTGCGCAGGTAGGCTGAAAAGGCTATTACAAGAGACCCAGTACTTC. Translating gives CASSCAGRLKRLLQETQYF. The complete variable domain, with remaining parts taken from reference TRBV5-1 and TRBJ2-5, reads KAGVTQTPRYLIKTRGQQVTLSCSPISGHRSVSWYQQTPGQGLQFLFEYFSETQRNKGNFPGRFSGRQFSNSRSEMNVSTLELGDSALYLCASSCAGRLKRLLQETQYFGPGTRLLVL.

The V call is TRBV7-2, the J call TRBJ2-2; TRBD2 might be the D (6 bases). This CDR3 is built from 13 residues. V shed 6 bases and J shed 10 bases, with 15 bases lying between them. Germline CDR1 is SGHTA and CDR2 is FQGNSA. CDR3 bases: TGTGCCAGCAGTCCACTACTAGCCCCGGAGCTGTTTTTT. Translation gives CASSPLLAPELFF.

This clone occurred a few times. The chain carries TRBV28 and TRBJ2-1; TRBD2 matches 12 bases. Germline trimming cut 6 bases from V and 8 bases from J; bases unmatched to any gene: 8. The length of the CDR3 is 15 residues. CDR1 and CDR2 from the germline V gene are MDHEN and SYDVKM. CDR3 residues: CASRLAGGSGYEQFF. The CDR3 bases are TGTGCCAGCAGACTAGCGGGGGGCTCGGGATATGAGCAGTTCTTC.